A selection of T cell receptor beta chains follows, all from one sample in a study of blood T cells in healthy people across ages. TCRdb used MiXCR to reprocess the 5' RACE reads, holding one entry per CDR3 protein. The sample comprises 1.5 million or so distinct CDR3 sequences, roughly 43% of which are singletons, and around 4% rests with the top ten. Sequencing input: blood. These receptor sequences come from a woman aged 18-35 years in good health. Each CDR3 is given with its conserved first and last residue. Each record gives: clone size, J gene, V gene, CDR3 length, D gene, CDR3 protein, CDR3 DNA. The D gene is left open where the match is weak. Clone size appears in some rows only: once, few, many, or a class for an expanded clone.

>-|TRBJ1-2|TRBV20-1|16|TRBD1
CSAKLTGNSFNYGYTF
TGCAGTGCAAAACTGACAGGGAATTCTTTTAACTATGGCTACACCTTC
>-|TRBJ2-5|TRBV6-2/TRBV6-3|11|-
CASTQRGSQYF
TGTGCCAGCACTCAACGTGGGTCCCAGTACTTC
>-|TRBJ1-3|TRBV6-5|15|-
CASSRNGFRGNTIYF
TGTGCCAGCAGCAGAAACGGGTTTCGGGGAAACACCATATATTTT
>-|TRBJ1-1|TRBV6-1|13|TRBD1
CAGRTGMVTEAFF
TGTGCGGGCAGGACAGGGATGGTGACTGAAGCTTTCTTT
>few|TRBJ1-2|TRBV12-3/TRBV12-4|15|TRBD1
CASSSTGGTNYGYTF
TGTGCCAGCAGTTCCACAGGGGGAACTAACTATGGCTACACCTTC
>-|TRBJ2-5|TRBV7-9|15|-
CASSLVQDGGETQYF
TGTGCCAGCAGCTTAGTTCAGGATGGGGGAGAGACCCAGTACTTC
>-|TRBJ2-5|TRBV14|15|-
CASNQTEYLQETQYF
TGTGCCAGCAACCAGACAGAATACCTTCAAGAGACCCAGTACTTC
>-|TRBJ2-7|TRBV7-9|16|TRBD2
CARSLVRSGGLNEQYF
TGTGCCCGCAGCTTAGTACGATCGGGAGGTCTCAATGAGCAGTACTTC
>few|TRBJ2-1|TRBV7-3|15|TRBD2
CASSSSTSGGNEQFF
TGTGCCAGCAGCTCAAGTACTAGCGGGGGCAATGAGCAGTTCTTC
>-|TRBJ1-1|TRBV11-2|16|-
CASRPWRGSQHTEAFF
TGTGCCAGCAGGCCCTGGCGGGGCTCGCAGCACACTGAAGCTTTCTTT
>few|TRBJ1-1|TRBV7-9|14|-
CASTTRVGNTEAFF
TGTGCCAGCACAACCAGGGTGGGGAACACTGAAGCTTTCTTT
>-|TRBJ2-1|TRBV11-3|16|TRBD2
CASSLGRLAGLNEQFF
TGTGCCAGCAGCTTAGGGAGACTAGCGGGTCTCAATGAGCAGTTCTTC
>-|TRBJ1-2|TRBV29-1|12|-
CSATGGTDGYTF
TGCAGCGCCACGGGGGGGACCGATGGCTACACCTTC
>-|TRBJ2-7|TRBV30|11|-
CAWRPAYEQYF
TGTGCCTGGAGGCCCGCCTACGAGCAGTACTTC
>once|TRBJ1-1|TRBV6-2/TRBV6-3|17|TRBD1
CASSYFRTGRLGSEAFF
TGTGCCAGCAGTTACTTCAGGACAGGGAGGTTGGGCTCTGAAGCTTTCTTT
>-|TRBJ2-7|TRBV28|12|TRBD1
CASRDRVREQYF
TGTGCCAGCAGAGACAGGGTCCGCGAGCAGTACTTC
>few|TRBJ2-7|TRBV7-9|14|TRBD1
CASTGQGGIYEQYF
TGTGCCAGCACCGGACAGGGGGGGATTTACGAGCAGTACTTC
>-|TRBJ2-7|TRBV30|11|-
CAWRTYYEQYF
TGTGCCTGGAGAACGTACTACGAGCAGTACTTC
>few|TRBJ2-7|TRBV7-8|15|TRBD1
CASSLGPGQDYEQYF
TGTGCCAGCAGCTTAGGCCCTGGACAGGACTACGAGCAGTACTTC
>-|TRBJ2-3|TRBV27|14|-
CASSNLGVTDTQYF
TGTGCCAGCAGTAACCTGGGGGTTACAGATACGCAGTATTTT
>-|TRBJ2-1|TRBV6-6|13|-
CASSYSVRNEQFF
TGTGCCAGCAGTTACTCTGTGCGCAATGAGCAGTTCTTC
>once|TRBJ2-7|TRBV21-1|16|-
CASRGSGGQPSYEQYF
TGTGCCAGCAGAGGGAGCGGGGGACAGCCTAGCTACGAGCAGTACTTC
>-|TRBJ2-7|TRBV12-3/TRBV12-4|15|-
CASSLTGGRTYEQYF
TGTGCCAGCAGCCTGACAGGTGGACGGACCTACGAGCAGTACTTC
>few|TRBJ2-3|TRBV12-3/TRBV12-4|15|TRBD2
CASSPRAGNTDTQYF
TGTGCCAGCAGTCCCCGAGCGGGAAACACAGATACGCAGTATTTT
>few|TRBJ2-3|TRBV5-1|14|-
CASSTEVGADTQYF
TGCGCCAGCAGCACGGAGGTGGGTGCAGATACGCAGTATTTT
>few|TRBJ2-3|TRBV6-5|14|TRBD2
CASRPGRHTDTQYF
TGTGCCAGCAGACCCGGGAGGCACACAGATACGCAGTATTTT